A single sample gave rise to the 24 T cell receptor beta chains below, sequenced in a study of cytomegalovirus exposure and HLA in healthy donors. PCR involved 60 Vbeta and 13 Jbeta primers. Generated by immunoSEQ multiplex PCR, the TCRdb table keeps only in-frame clones and is missing some. This table has more than 75,000 clones, around 76% appearing once. Sequencing was performed on PBMCs. The receptors shown here come from a woman aged 45-59 years in good health and CMV-seropositive.

V and J are TRBV6-4 and TRBJ2-2, with 9 positions matching TRBD1. CDR3 size: 15 residues. Germline V gene sequence: CDR1 MRHNA, CDR2 SNTAGT. The ends lost 5 bases at V and 4 bases at J; junction bases unmatched: 5. CDR3 DNA sequence: TGTGCCAGCAGTCGACAGGGGGGTAGCACCGGGGAGCTGTTTTTT. This sequence encodes CASSRQGGSTGELFF.

Only a few counts were recorded for this clone. This chain links TRBV6-1 with TRBJ2-5, with D possibly being TRBD1 (7 bases). The ends were cut back, 8 bases at V and 2 bases at J, with 12 bases in the middle. The CDR3 runs to 13 residues. CDR1 MNHNS and CDR2 SASEGT come from the germline V gene. The CDR3 sequence is CASGGTVQETQYF. The DNA for the CDR3 is TGTGCCAGCGGGGGGACAGTACAAGAGACCCAGTACTTC.

The V and J genes are TRBV7-2 and TRBJ1-6; 10 positions match TRBD1. CDR1 SGHTA and CDR2 FQGNSA come from the germline V gene. The CDR3 is 18 residues long. V dropped 0 bases and J dropped 15; count of bases not matched to a gene: 17. CDR3: CASSLARYETGGIPLLHF. In DNA, the CDR3 is TGTGCCAGCAGCTTAGCGAGATACGAGACAGGGGGCATCCCTCTCCTCCACTTT.

This chain uses TRBV28 with TRBJ1-1, with 8 bases aligning to TRBD1. Looked up from germline, CDR1 is MDHEN and CDR2 is SYDVKM. The V and J ends lost 6 bases and 3 bases, in that order; junction bases with no gene match: 6. This CDR3 has 14 amino acids. CDR3 coding DNA: TGTGCCAGCAGCCCAACAGGGGGGTACACTGAAGCTTTCTTT. Translation: CASSPTGGYTEAFF. Filled out from reference TRBV28 and TRBJ1-1, the complete variable domain reads DVKVTQSSRYLVKRTGEKVFLECVQDMDHENMFWYRQDPGLGLRLIYFSYDVKMKEKGDIPEGYSVSREKKERFSLILESASTNQTSMYLCASSPTGGYTEAFFGQGTRLTVV.

The rearrangement links TRBV21-1 to TRBJ2-1; the table assigns TRBD2, which was not confirmed against the DNA. TRBV21-1 is labeled a pseudogene. This CDR3 contains 17 residues. CDR3 protein: CASSPRLDSYQYNEQFF. The CDR3 DNA sequence: TGTGCCAGCAGCCCCCGACTCGATTCCTATCAATACAATGAGCAGTTCTTC.

CDR3 coding DNA: TGTGCCAGCAGCGCCGAGTTCAATGAGCAGTTCTTC. Translating gives CASSAEFNEQFF. This rearrangement joins TRBV11-2 to TRBJ2-1; D gene uncertain. The germline CDR1 and CDR2 sequences are SGHAT and FQNNGV. V lost 5 bases to trimming and J lost 6 bases, with 8 bases between them. This CDR3 is built from 12 residues.

V gene TRBV29-1 combines with J gene TRBJ1-1, with 8 bases identical to TRBD1. CDR1 is SQVTM, CDR2 ANQGSEA, per germline. This CDR3 comprises 13 residues. Trimming cost V 6 bases and J 4 bases; bases outside gene matches: 7. The CDR3 DNA follows: TGCAGCGTCGGACAGGGTAAGAGCACTGAAGCTTTCTTT. Translating gives CSVGQGKSTEAFF.

The genes are TRBV5-1 and TRBJ2-7; 9 bases align to TRBD2. J was trimmed by 7 bases and V by 0 bases; bases with no gene match: 11. Looked up from germline, CDR1 is SGHRS and CDR2 is YFSETQ. The CDR3 is made up of 16 amino acids. CDR3 DNA sequence: TGCGCCAGCAGCTTGGGTGGCGGGAGGGCCTCAGGGGAGCAGTACTTC. Translating gives CASSLGGGRASGEQYF.

This rearrangement joins TRBV28 to TRBJ1-4; the match to TRBD1 covers 9 bases. CDR3 length equals 15 residues. V gave up 4 bases and J gave up 7 bases; unmatched junction bases: 7. Germline V gene sequence: CDR1 MDHEN, CDR2 SYDVKM. The DNA for the CDR3 is TGTGCCAGCAGTTCCCAAGGGACAGGGAGTGAAAAACTGTTTTTT. It codes for CASSSQGTGSEKLFF. The complete variable domain, with remaining parts taken from reference TRBV28 and TRBJ1-4, reads DVKVTQSSRYLVKRTGEKVFLECVQDMDHENMFWYRQDPGLGLRLIYFSYDVKMKEKGDIPEGYSVSREKKERFSLILESASTNQTSMYLCASSSQGTGSEKLFFGSGTQLSVL.

The chain combines TRBV5-1 with TRBJ2-7, with TRBD2 matching 12 bases. The CDR3 extends over 17 amino acids. Germline V lookup: CDR1 SGHRS, CDR2 YFSETQ. The trim removed 6 bases at V and 1 base at J, leaving 11 bases unmatched. The CDR3 protein is CASTYLTSGSLSYEQYF. DNA of the CDR3: TGCGCCAGCACTTACCTGACTAGCGGGAGTCTTTCCTACGAGCAGTACTTC.

The chain employs TRBV30 and TRBJ2-3, with 11 bases fitting TRBD2. CDR1 is GTSNPN, CDR2 SVGIG, per germline (reference sequence). This CDR3 comprises 16 residues. J was trimmed by 6 bases and V by 1 base; bases with no gene match: 9. In DNA, the CDR3 is TGTGCCTGGAGTGAACCCCTCTCTAGCGGGAGGGATACGCAGTATTTT. Encoded protein: CAWSEPLSSGRDTQYF. Supplemented by reference TRBV30 and TRBJ2-3, the full variable domain reads SQTIHQWPATLVQPVGSPLSLECTVEGTSNPNLYWYRQAAGRGLQLLFYSVGIGQISSEVPQNLSASRPQDRQFILSSKKLLLSDSGFYLCAWSEPLSSGRDTQYFGPGTRLTVL.

This clone was observed a handful of times. The rearrangement links TRBV30 to TRBJ1-2; no reliable D call. Per the germline V gene, CDR1 is GTSNPN and CDR2 is SVGIG (reference sequence). The CDR3 sequence is 13 residues long. V was pared by 4 bases and J by 4 bases, with 13 bases between. Here the CDR3 reads CAWTPASPYGYTF. Written as DNA, the CDR3 is TGTGCCTGGACCCCGGCTAGTCCCTATGGCTACACCTTC. Full variable domain (missing parts from reference TRBV30 and TRBJ1-2): SQTIHQWPATLVQPVGSPLSLECTVEGTSNPNLYWYRQAAGRGLQLLFYSVGIGQISSEVPQNLSASRPQDRQFILSSKKLLLSDSGFYLCAWTPASPYGYTFGSGTRLTVV.

V usage is TRBV5-4 and J usage is TRBJ1-1; TRBD1 matches at 7 bases. This CDR3 region has 15 residues. The ends lost 0 bases at V and 3 bases at J; junction bases unmatched: 5. Germline CDR1 reads SGHNT; CDR2 reads YYREEE (reference sequence). The CDR3 DNA reads TGTGCCAGCAGCTTGGGGGGCCAGGGGGACACTGAAGCTTTCTTT. Its translation is CASSLGGQGDTEAFF.

This chain uses TRBV10-3 with TRBJ2-5; 12 nucleotides align to TRBD1. This CDR3 has 16 amino acids. CDR1 is ENHRY and CDR2 is SYGVKD in the germline V gene. Unmatched junction bases numbered 6, after V lost 2 bases and J lost 5 bases. CDR3 region: CAISEPGQGAGETQYF. The CDR3 coding sequence is TGTGCCATCAGTGAGCCGGGACAGGGGGCAGGGGAGACCCAGTACTTC.

The chain has TRBV6-6 and TRBJ2-5; possibly TRBD2 for D (6 bases). CDR3 length equals 12 residues. V gave up 6 bases and J gave up 4 bases, with 9 bases separating them. Germline assignment: CDR1 MNHNY and CDR2 SVGAGI (reference sequence). The CDR3 region is CASRPGGETQYF. In DNA, the CDR3 is TGTGCCAGCAGACCCGGGGGAGAGACCCAGTACTTC.

The CDR3 loop reads CACADRGSGNTIYF. CDR3 DNA: TGTGCCTGCGCCGACAGGGGCTCTGGAAACACCATATATTTT. The chain employs TRBV30 and TRBJ1-3; 8 bases are a match to TRBD1. V was clipped by 6 bases and J by 0 bases; unmatched bases: 4. Germline V gives CDR1 GTSNPN, CDR2 SVGIG (reference sequence). CDR3 size: 14 residues.

The genes are TRBV4-1 and TRBJ1-5; 9 nucleotides line up with TRBD1. V lost 6 bases, J lost 6 bases, and 3 bases stayed unmatched. The CDR3 is made up of 13 amino acids. Looked up from germline, CDR1 is MGHRA and CDR2 is YSYEKL. CDR3 residues: CASRQGAGQPQHF. CDR3 nucleotide sequence: TGCGCCAGCAGACAGGGGGCTGGTCAGCCCCAGCATTTT.

The sample holds one count of this clone. V and J are TRBV15 and TRBJ2-2; 8 bases align to TRBD1. CDR3 length equals 16 residues. The germline V gene has CDR1 LNHNV and CDR2 YYDKDF (reference sequence). V gave up 5 bases and J gave up 0 bases; unmatched junction bases: 5. The CDR3 protein is CATSRPGQANTGELFF. The DNA of the CDR3 is TGTGCCACCAGCCGGCCGGGACAGGCGAACACCGGGGAGCTGTTTTTT.

This clone was found once. A junction boundary mismatches the germline segment, possibly from a read error. V usage is TRBV7-7 and J usage is TRBJ2-7, with 10 bases that match TRBD2. Germline V lookup: CDR1 SSHAT, CDR2 FNYEAQ (reference sequence). The CDR3 contains 15 residues. DNA of the CDR3: TGTGCTAGCAGCTTACGTCTAGCGGGAGAGTACGAGCAGTACTTC. Its protein product is CASSLRLAGEYEQYF.

This clone was seen just once. The J gene is TRBJ2-7, the V gene TRBV6-6; TRBD2 agrees at 8 bases. This CDR3 has 15 amino acids. Trimming took 0 bases from V and 5 from J; bases not matched to a gene: 6. Germline V gives CDR1 MNHNY, CDR2 SVGAGI (reference sequence). CDR3 DNA sequence: TGTGCCAGCAGTTACTCGAGCGGGGGCGGGAACGAGCAGTACTTC. This encodes CASSYSSGGGNEQYF.

The chain uses TRBV5-6 and TRBJ2-1; TRBD2 matches 12 bases. Unmatched junction bases numbered 6, after V lost 3 bases and J lost 8 bases. The CDR3 has 15 residues. The V gene's germline CDR1 is SGHDT and CDR2 YYEEEE. The DNA of the CDR3 is TGTGCCAGCAGCTCTAGACTAGCGGGAGTCGATGAGCAGTTCTTC. This codes for CASSSRLAGVDEQFF.

The genes are TRBV5-1 and TRBJ1-1; 8 bases align to TRBD1. Trimming cost V 4 bases and J 0 bases; bases outside gene matches: 5. CDR1 and CDR2 from the germline V gene are SGHRS and YFSETQ. The CDR3 is 15 residues long. The CDR3 protein is CASSQGQALNTEAFF. As DNA, the CDR3 is TGCGCCAGCAGCCAGGGACAGGCCTTGAACACTGAAGCTTTCTTT. The full variable domain, with the rest looked up from reference TRBV5-1 and TRBJ1-1, is KAGVTQTPRYLIKTRGQQVTLSCSPISGHRSVSWYQQTPGQGLQFLFEYFSETQRNKGNFPGRFSGRQFSNSRSEMNVSTLELGDSALYLCASSQGQALNTEAFFGQGTRLTVV.

The gene calls are TRBV28 and TRBJ2-7, with D tentatively TRBD2 (5 bases). The CDR3 length is 13 residues. V was cut by 2 bases and J by 7 bases, with 12 bases left in between. Germline loops: CDR1 MDHEN, CDR2 SYDVKM. The CDR3 nucleotides read TGTGCCAGCAGTTTACGGCAGACGGGGGAGCAGTACTTC. Amino acid sequence: CASSLRQTGEQYF.

V is TRBV28 and J is TRBJ2-1; 8 positions match TRBD1. The V gene end was trimmed by 5 bases and the J gene end by 2 bases; junction bases not matched to a gene: 8. The CDR3 covers 16 residues. Looked up from germline, CDR1 is MDHEN and CDR2 is SYDVKM. CDR3 sequence (DNA): TGTGCCAGCAGTCTCCCAGGGGGCGCCCCCTACAATGAGCAGTTCTTC. This codes for CASSLPGGAPYNEQFF.